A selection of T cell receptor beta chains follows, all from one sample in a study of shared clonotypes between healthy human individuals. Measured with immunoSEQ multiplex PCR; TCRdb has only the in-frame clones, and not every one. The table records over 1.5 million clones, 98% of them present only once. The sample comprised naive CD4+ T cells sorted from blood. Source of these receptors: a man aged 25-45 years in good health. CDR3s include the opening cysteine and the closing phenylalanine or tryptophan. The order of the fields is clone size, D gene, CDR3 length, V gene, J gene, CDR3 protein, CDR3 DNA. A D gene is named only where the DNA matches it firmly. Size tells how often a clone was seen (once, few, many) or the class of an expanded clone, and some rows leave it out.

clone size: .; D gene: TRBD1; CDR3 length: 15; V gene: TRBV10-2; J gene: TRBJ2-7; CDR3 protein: CASSEGLWTGGEQYF; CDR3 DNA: TGCGCCAGCAGTGAGGGTCTATGGACAGGGGGCGAGCAGTACTTC
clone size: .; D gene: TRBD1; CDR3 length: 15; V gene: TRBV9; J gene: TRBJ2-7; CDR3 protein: CASSATGGYVYEQYF; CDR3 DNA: TGTGCCAGCAGCGCGACAGGGGGATATGTCTACGAGCAGTACTTC
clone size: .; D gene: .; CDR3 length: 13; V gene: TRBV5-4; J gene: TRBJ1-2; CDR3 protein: CASSIDRIDGYTF; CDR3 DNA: TGTGCCAGCAGTATAGACAGGATTGATGGCTACACCTTC
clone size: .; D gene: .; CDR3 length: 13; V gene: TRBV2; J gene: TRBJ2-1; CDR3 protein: CASRTVRYNEQFF; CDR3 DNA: TGTGCCAGTAGGACCGTTAGATACAATGAGCAGTTCTTC
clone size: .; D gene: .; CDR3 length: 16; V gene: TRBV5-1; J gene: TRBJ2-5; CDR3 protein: CASSLGGNRVGETQYF; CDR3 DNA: TGCGCCAGCAGCTTGGGCGGGAACAGGGTTGGAGAGACCCAGTACTTC
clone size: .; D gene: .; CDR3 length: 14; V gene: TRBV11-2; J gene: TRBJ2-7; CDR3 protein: CASSSHGPSYEQYF; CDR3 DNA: TGTGCCAGCAGCTCCCACGGGCCTTCCTACGAGCAGTACTTC
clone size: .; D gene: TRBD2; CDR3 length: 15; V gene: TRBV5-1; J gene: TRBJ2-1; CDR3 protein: CASSLASGSYNEQFF; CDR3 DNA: TGCGCCAGCAGCTTAGCTAGCGGGTCCTACAATGAGCAGTTCTTC
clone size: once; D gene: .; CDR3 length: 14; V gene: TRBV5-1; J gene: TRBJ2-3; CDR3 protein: CASSLGAFKDTQYF; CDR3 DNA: TGCGCCAGCAGCTTGGGGGCTTTCAAAGATACGCAGTATTTT
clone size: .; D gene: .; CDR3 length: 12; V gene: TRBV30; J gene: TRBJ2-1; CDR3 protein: CAWSGRVNEQFF; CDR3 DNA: TGTGCCTGGAGCGGGAGAGTCAATGAGCAGTTCTTC
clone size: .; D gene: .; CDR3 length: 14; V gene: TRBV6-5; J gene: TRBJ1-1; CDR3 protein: CASSYSGKNTEAFF; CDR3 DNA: TGTGCCAGCAGTTACTCGGGAAAGAACACTGAAGCTTTCTTT
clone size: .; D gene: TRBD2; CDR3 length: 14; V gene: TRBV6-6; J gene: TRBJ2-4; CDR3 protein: CASSYASGKNIQYF; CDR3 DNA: TGTGCCAGCAGTTACGCTAGCGGGAAAAACATTCAGTACTTC
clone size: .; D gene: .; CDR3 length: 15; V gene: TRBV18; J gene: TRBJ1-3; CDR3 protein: CASSRDRNSGNTIYF; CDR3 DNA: TGTGCCAGCTCACGCGACAGGAACTCTGGAAACACCATATATTTT
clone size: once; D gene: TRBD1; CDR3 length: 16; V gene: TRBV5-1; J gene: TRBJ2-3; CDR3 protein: CASSLPAGQGGDTQYF; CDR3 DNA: TGCGCCAGCAGCCTACCGGCCGGACAGGGTGGGGATACGCAGTATTTT
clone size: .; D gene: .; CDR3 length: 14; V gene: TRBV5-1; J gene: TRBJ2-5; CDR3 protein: CASSPLGRGETQYF; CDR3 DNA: TGCGCCAGCAGCCCCCTGGGCCGAGGGGAGACCCAGTACTTC
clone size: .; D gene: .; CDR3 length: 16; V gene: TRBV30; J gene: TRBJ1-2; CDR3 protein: CAWSVPAPAQNYGYTF; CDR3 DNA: TGTGCCTGGAGTGTACCCGCACCCGCACAAAACTATGGCTACACCTTC
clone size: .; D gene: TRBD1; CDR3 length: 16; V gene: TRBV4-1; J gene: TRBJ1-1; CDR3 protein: CASSQEGNRGNTEAFF; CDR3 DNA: TGCGCCAGCAGCCAAGAAGGAAACAGGGGGAACACTGAAGCTTTCTTT
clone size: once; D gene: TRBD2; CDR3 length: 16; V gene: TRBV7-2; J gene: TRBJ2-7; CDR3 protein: CASSPIPLAGKYEQYF; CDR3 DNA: TGTGCCAGCAGCCCCATACCACTAGCGGGAAAGTACGAGCAGTACTTC
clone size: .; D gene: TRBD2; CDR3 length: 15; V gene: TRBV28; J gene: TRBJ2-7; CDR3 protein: CASTVGGTKTYEQYF; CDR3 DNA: TGTGCCAGCACAGTTGGGGGGACTAAGACCTACGAGCAGTACTTC
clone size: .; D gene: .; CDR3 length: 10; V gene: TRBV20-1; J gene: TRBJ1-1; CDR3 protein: CSGGRAEAFF; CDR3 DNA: TGCAGTGGGGGCAGGGCTGAAGCTTTCTTT
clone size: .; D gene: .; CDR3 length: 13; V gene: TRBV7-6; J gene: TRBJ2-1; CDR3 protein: CASSSSGYNEQFF; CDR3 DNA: TGTGCCAGCAGCTCCTCAGGGTACAATGAGCAGTTCTTC
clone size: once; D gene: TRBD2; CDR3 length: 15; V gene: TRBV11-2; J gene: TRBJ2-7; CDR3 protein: CASSFGTSGTYEQYF; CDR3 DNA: TGTGCCAGCAGCTTCGGGACTAGCGGCACCTACGAGCAGTACTTC
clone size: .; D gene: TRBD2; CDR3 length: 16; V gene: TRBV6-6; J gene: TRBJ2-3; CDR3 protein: CASSLGLAGGPDTQYF; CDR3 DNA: TGTGCCAGCAGTTTAGGACTAGCGGGAGGTCCTGATACGCAGTATTTT
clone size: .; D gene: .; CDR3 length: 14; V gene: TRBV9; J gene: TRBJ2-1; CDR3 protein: CASSVGKIHNEQFF; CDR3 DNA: TGTGCCAGCAGCGTAGGGAAGATTCACAATGAGCAGTTCTTC
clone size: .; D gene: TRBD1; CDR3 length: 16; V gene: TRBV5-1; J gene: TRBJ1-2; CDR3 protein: CASSRLPGQGLYGYTF; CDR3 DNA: TGCGCCAGCAGCCGCCTCCCGGGACAGGGTTTATACGGCTACACCTTC
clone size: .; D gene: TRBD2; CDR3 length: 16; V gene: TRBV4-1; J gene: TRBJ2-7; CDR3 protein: CASSQVRRGATYEQYF; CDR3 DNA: TGCGCCAGCAGCCAAGTACGGCGGGGGGCTACGTACGAGCAGTACTTC
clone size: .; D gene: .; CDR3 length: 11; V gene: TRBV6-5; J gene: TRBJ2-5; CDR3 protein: CASSYRETQYF; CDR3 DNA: TGTGCCAGCAGTTACCGGGAGACCCAGTACTTC
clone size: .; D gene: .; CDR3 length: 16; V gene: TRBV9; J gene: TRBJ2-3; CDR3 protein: CASSVGTTGVEDTQYF; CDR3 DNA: TGTGCCAGCAGCGTAGGGACTACGGGAGTGGAAGATACGCAGTATTTT
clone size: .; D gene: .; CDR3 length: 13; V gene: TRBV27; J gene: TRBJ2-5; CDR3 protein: CASSLSREETQYF; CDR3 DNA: TGTGCCAGCAGTTTATCTAGAGAAGAGACCCAGTACTTC
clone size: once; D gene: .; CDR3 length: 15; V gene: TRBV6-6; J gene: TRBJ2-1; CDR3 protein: CASTPNLGLYNEQFF; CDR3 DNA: TGTGCCAGCACCCCAAATTTGGGGCTCTACAATGAGCAGTTCTTC
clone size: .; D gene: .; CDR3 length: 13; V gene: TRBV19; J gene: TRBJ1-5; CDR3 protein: CASSMLDGQPQHF; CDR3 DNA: TGTGCCAGTAGTATGCTAGATGGTCAGCCCCAGCATTTT
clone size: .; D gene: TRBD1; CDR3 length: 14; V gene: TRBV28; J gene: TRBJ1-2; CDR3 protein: CASSLEQTGRGYTF; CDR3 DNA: TGTGCCAGCAGTCTAGAACAGACAGGGAGAGGCTACACCTTC
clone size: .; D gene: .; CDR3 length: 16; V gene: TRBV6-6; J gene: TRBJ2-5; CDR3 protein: CASSASSSRTRETQYF; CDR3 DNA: TGTGCCAGCAGTGCTTCTTCCAGCCGCACCCGAGAGACCCAGTACTTC
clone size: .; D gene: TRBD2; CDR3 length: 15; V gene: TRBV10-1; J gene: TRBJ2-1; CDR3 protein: CASRGLADQWDEQFF; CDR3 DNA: TGCGCCAGCAGGGGACTAGCGGATCAATGGGATGAGCAGTTCTTC
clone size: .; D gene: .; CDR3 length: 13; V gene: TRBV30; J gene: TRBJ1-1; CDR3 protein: CAWNSQVNTEAFF; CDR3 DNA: TGTGCCTGGAACTCACAGGTAAACACTGAAGCTTTCTTT
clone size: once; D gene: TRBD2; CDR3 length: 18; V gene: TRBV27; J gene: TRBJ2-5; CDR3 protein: CASSSFGTSGRGLETQYF; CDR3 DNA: TGTGCCAGCAGTAGTTTCGGGACTAGCGGGAGAGGGTTGGAGACCCAGTACTTC
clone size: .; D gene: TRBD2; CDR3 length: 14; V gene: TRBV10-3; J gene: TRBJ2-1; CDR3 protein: CASGAAGEYNEQFF; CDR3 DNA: TGTGCCAGCGGAGCAGCGGGAGAGTACAATGAGCAGTTCTTC
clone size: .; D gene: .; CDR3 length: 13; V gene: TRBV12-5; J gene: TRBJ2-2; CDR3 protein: CASGPGNTGELFF; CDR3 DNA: TGTGCTAGTGGCCCCGGGAACACCGGGGAGCTGTTTTTT
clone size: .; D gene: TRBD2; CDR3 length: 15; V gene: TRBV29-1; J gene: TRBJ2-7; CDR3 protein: CSVLSSGSFAYEQYF; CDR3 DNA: TGCAGCGTACTTTCTAGCGGGAGCTTCGCCTACGAGCAGTACTTC
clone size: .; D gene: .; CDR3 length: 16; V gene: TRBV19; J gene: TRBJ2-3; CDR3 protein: CASSIRGHPSEDTQYF; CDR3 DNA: TGTGCCAGTAGTATAAGAGGACACCCGTCGGAGGATACGCAGTATTTT
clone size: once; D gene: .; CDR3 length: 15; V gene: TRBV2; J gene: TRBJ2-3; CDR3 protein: CASAKRAGGTDTQYF; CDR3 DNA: TGTGCCAGCGCTAAGAGGGCAGGGGGCACAGATACGCAGTATTTT
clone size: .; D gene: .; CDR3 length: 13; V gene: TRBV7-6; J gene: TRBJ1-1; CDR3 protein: CASSVGQNTEAFF; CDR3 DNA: TGTGCCAGCAGCGTAGGACAGAACACTGAAGCTTTCTTT
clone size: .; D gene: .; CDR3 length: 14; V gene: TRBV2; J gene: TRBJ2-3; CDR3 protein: CASPPKGFTDTQYF; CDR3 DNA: TGTGCCAGTCCCCCCAAGGGGTTCACAGATACGCAGTATTTT
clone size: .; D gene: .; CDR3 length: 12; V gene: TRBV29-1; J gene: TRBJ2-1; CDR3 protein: CSVGRSNNEQFF; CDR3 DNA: TGCAGCGTTGGCCGGAGCAACAATGAGCAGTTCTTC
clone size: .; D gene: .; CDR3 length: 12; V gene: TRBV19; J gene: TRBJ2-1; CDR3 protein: CASSYREYEQFF; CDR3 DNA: TGTGCCAGTAGTTACAGGGAATATGAGCAGTTCTTC
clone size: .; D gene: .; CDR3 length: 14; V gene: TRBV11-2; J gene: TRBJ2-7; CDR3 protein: CASSSSRGVWEQYF; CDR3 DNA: TGTGCCAGCAGCTCCTCGAGGGGAGTTTGGGAGCAGTACTTC
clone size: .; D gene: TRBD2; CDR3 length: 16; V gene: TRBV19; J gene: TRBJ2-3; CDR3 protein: CASSRLAGAGSGTQYF; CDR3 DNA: TGTGCCAGTAGTAGATTAGCGGGAGCGGGGAGTGGTACGCAGTATTTT
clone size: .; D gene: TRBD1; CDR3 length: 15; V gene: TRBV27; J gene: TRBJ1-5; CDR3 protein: CASSLRGREMRPQHF; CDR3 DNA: TGTGCCAGCAGTTTAAGGGGGCGGGAGATGAGGCCCCAGCATTTT
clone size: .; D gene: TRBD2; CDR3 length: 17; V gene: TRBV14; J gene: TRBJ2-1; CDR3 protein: CASSRGATSGFMDEQFF; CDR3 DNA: TGTGCCAGCAGCCGGGGCGCGACTAGCGGTTTTATGGATGAGCAGTTCTTC
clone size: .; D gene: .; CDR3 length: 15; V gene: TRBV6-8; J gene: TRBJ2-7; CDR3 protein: CASSYHGPISYEQYF; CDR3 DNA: TGTGCCAGCAGTTACCACGGACCCATATCCTACGAGCAGTACTTC
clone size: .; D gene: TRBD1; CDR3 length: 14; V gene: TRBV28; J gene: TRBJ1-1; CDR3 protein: CASSSGQGITEAFF; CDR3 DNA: TGTGCCAGCAGTTCCGGACAGGGGATCACTGAAGCTTTCTTT
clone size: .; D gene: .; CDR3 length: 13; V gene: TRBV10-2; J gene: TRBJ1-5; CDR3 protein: CASSELEGQPQHF; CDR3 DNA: TGCGCCAGCAGTGAATTAGAGGGTCAGCCCCAGCATTTT
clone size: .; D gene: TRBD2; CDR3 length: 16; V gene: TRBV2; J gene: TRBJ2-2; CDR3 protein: CASTESRTSPTGELFF; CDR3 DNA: TGTGCCAGCACCGAAAGTAGGACTAGCCCGACCGGGGAGCTGTTTTTT
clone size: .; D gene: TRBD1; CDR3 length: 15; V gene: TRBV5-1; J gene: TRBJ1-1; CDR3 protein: CASSLAGQGNSEAFF; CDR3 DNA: TGCGCCAGCAGCTTGGCGGGACAGGGCAATAGTGAAGCTTTCTTT
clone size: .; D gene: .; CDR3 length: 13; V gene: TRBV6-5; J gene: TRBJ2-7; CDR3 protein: CASRKTSSDEQYF; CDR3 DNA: TGTGCCAGCAGGAAGACTAGTTCCGACGAGCAGTACTTC
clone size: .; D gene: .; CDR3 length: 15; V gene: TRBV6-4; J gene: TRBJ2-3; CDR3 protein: CASSNGLAVTDTQYF; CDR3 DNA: TGTGCCAGCAGTAACGGTCTAGCCGTCACAGATACGCAGTATTTT
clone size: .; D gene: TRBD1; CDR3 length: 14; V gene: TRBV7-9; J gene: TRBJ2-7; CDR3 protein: CASSVSGTAYEQYF; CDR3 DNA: TGTGCCAGCAGCGTATCCGGGACAGCCTACGAGCAGTACTTC
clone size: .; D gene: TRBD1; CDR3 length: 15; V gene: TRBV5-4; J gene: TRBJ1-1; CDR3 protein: CASSPGQGGGTEAFF; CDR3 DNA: TGTGCCAGCAGCCCCGGACAGGGGGGAGGCACTGAAGCTTTCTTT
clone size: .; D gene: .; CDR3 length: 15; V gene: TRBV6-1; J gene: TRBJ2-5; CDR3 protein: CASRGGPTTEETQYF; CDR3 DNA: TGTGCCAGCAGGGGGGGACCCACTACCGAGGAGACCCAGTACTTC
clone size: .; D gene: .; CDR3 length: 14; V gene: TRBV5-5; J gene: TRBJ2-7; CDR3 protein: CASSLNQAGYEQYF; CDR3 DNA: TGTGCCAGCAGCTTGAACCAGGCTGGCTACGAGCAGTACTTC
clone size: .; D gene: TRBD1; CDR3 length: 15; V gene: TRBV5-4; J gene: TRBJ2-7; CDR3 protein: CASSLIEQGEVEQYF; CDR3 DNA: TGTGCCAGCAGCTTGATAGAACAGGGGGAGGTCGAGCAGTACTTC